This T cell receptor beta chain was profiled in a study of sequential checkpoint blockade in melanoma. About the research overall: Patients were randomized 1:1 to nivolumab-then-ipilimumab or ipilimumab-then-nivolumab first-line.

The method was immunoSEQ multiplex PCR; TCRdb's version includes in-frame clones alone and lacks a portion of them. The sample records around 30,000 clones, 82% being singletons. V shed 4 bases and J 8 bases; nucleotides not matched to a gene: 3. The V gene's germline CDR1 is MNHEY and CDR2 SVGAGI. There are 15 residues in the CDR3. In its sample, this clone was seen a few times. Treatment in this sample: randomized to nivolumab then ipilimumab (arm A) or the reverse (arm B). Sorted cells were live CD3+CD8+, lacking CD19 and CD56, from PBMCs. The sequencing used CD8+ T cells sorted from blood (inferred from file names), collected from a patient given nivolumab and ipilimumab in sequence. The rearrangement joins TRBV6-5 to TRBJ2-2; 14 bases agree with TRBD2. The sequence came from a human donor with melanoma. The CDR3 DNA sequence: TGTGCCAGCAGTTCGGGACTAGCGGGGGCAGGGGAGCTGTTTTTT. Protein sequence: CASSSGLAGAGELFF.